This T cell receptor beta chain is drawn from a study of blood T cell repertoires in COVID-19 (dated by TCRdb to 2018 to 2021). For the wider study: Samples from collaborators originated in the United States, Italy and Spain and spanned both the acute and convalescent phases of COVID-19. The samples were drawn from the first 160 participants of the ongoing ImmuneRACE study and from over a thousand subjects provided by 6 global collaborators. HLA class I and class II types, where available, came from metadata supplied by the sample provider rather than from assay-based typing. Deeply sampled blood TCRbeta repertoires from subjects exposed to, actively infected with, or recovered from COVID-19 were included in the dataset. Nearly every sample came with metadata listing a de-identified subject ID, COVID-19 status, age in years and sex. The material from the prospective study consisted of cDNA or gDNA derived from T cells, B-cell-depleted T cells, or PBMCs. A freely available public database, intended as a resource for researchers studying the immune response to SARS-CoV-2, is where the repertoires were released. Points the paper makes about the study in general: How much clinical and demographic metadata was included differed by source and by participant, and the metadata was provided uncurated.

Participants in the prospective study were enrolled through a virtual design, were aged roughly 18 to 100 years, and lived in roughly 24 United States geographic areas. In the prospective study, cohorts were assigned on the basis of participant-reported clinical history obtained from a screening survey and a study questionnaire. Mobile phlebotomists in the prospective study collected whole blood, serum and a nasopharyngeal or oropharyngeal swab from every participant. Additional blood draws and questionnaires over an approximately two-month period could optionally be provided by prospective study participants. Before DNA extraction, blood samples from the prospective study were shipped at room temperature or frozen. The germline V gene (reference sequence) sets CDR1 to MNHEY and CDR2 to SMNVEV. The CDR3 has 14 amino acids, counting the end cysteine and phenylalanine. CDR3 DNA only is kept here, 42 bases in frame from base 1. Cut back by 5 bases and 7 bases, the V and J ends lie 17 bases apart.

Worth noting for this clone: Its antigen is not yet known. No base quality values were provided; no much bigger clone lies one nucleotide off.

TCRbeta CDR3 regions were amplified from genomic DNA by means of the immunoSEQ Assay, a bias-controlled multiplex PCR. Per the source publication's procedure: The number of nucleated cells in each sample was estimated by amplification of reference gene primers within the assay. To quantify the absolute abundance of each unique TCRbeta CDR3 rearrangement, sequence reads were collapsed and filtered. For each sample, productive Simpson clonality was calculated as the square root of Simpson's diversity index across productive rearrangements. TCRdb re-hosts the immuneACCESS table, in-frame sequences only. Its copies lack some clones; in the studies checked, an unresolved V gene accounts for under half of them, and the cause for the rest is not known. The DNA was the basis for D and trimming; V, J and clone size are from that table. This sample gives roughly 220,000 clones in total; 80% to 90% of them show up just once. Of the sample, 3.8% falls within the top ten clones.

This sequence originates from a woman aged 40 to 49 with acute COVID-19. The chain couples TRBV27 to TRBJ1-2; a tentative D match to TRBD1 spans 5 bases. What was sequenced was PBMCs or T cells enriched from blood (not recorded which). In nucleotide form, the sequence is TGTGCCAGCAGTCCTGGAACGGGGGGGAGTGGCTACACCTTC. Its amino acids are CASSPGTGGSGYTF.